This T cell receptor beta chain was obtained from a study of T cells after yellow fever vaccination. This clonotype was seen at least ten times. Antigen: not known. A universal primer site and UMIs were added as TCR cDNA was made by 5'RACE template switching. TCRdb called the 5' RACE reads again in MiXCR, with one record for every CDR3 protein. The top ten clones hold 40% of a sample with 50,000 to 75,000 distinct CDR3 sequences, around 6.9% of them seen once. Study-wide results and limits: A small proportion of clonotypes was detected in both the CD4 and CD8 compartments.

Germline values: CDR1 MNHEY, CDR2 SMNVEV (reference sequence). This CDR3 comprises 15 residues. V was trimmed by 3 bases and J by 3 bases, leaving 15 bases between them. This chain joins TRBV27 and TRBJ2-7, with D perhaps TRBD2 (5 bases). The clonotype was recovered from a man younger than 30 who received the YFV17D yellow fever vaccine. The specimen comprised CD8+ T cells sorted from PBMCs, sampled on the day of the first yellow fever vaccination. CDR3 sequence reads: CASSFASSSIYEQYF. The CDR3 DNA sequence: TGTGCCAGCAGTTTCGCCTCTAGCTCCATCTACGAGCAGTACTTC.